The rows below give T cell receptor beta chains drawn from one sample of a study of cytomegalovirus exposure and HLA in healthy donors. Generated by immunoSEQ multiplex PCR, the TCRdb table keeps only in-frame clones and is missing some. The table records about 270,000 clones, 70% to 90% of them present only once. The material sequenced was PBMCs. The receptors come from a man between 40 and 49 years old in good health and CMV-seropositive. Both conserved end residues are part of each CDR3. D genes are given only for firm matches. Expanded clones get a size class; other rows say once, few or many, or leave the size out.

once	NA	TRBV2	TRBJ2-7	TGTGCCAGCAACCGGTGGGCCTCCTTGGACGAGCAGTACTTC	CASNRWASLDEQYF
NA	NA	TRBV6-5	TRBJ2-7	TGTGCCAGCAGACTCCGAGGAGGCTCCTACGAGCAGTACTTC	CASRLRGGSYEQYF
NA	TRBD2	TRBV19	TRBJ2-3	TGTGCCAGTAGTTCCTCCCGACTAGCGGGAAGGTTCACAGATACGCAGTATTTT	CASSSSRLAGRFTDTQYF
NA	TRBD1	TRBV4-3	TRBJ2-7	TGCGCCAGCAGCCAGGGACAGGGGGACGAGCAGTACTTC	CASSQGQGDEQYF
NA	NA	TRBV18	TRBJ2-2	TGTGCCAGCTCACCGCTGGGCTTCGGGGGGCGCATGGCCGGGGAGCTGTTTTTT	CASSPLGFGGRMAGELFF
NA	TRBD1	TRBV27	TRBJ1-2	TGTGCCAGCAGTTTAAAACGGACAGGATTCTATGGCTACACCTTC	CASSLKRTGFYGYTF
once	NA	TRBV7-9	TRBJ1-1	TGTGCCAGCAGCTTACCGATCGGAATCGGGACTGAAGCTTTCTTT	CASSLPIGIGTEAFF
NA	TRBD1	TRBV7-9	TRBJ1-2	TGTTCCAGCAGCGGCCGGGACAGCACCTATGGCTACACCTTC	CSSSGRDSTYGYTF
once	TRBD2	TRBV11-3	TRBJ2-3	TGTGCCAGCAGCTTGGGGCTAGCGGCGCAGTATTTT	CASSLGLAAQYF
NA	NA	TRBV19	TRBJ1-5	TGTGCCAGTAGTATTGCGGATCAGCCCCAGCATTTT	CASSIADQPQHF
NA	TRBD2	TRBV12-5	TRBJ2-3	TGTGCTAGTGGTTTCCTGACTAGCGGGAAGACAGATACGCAGTATTTT	CASGFLTSGKTDTQYF
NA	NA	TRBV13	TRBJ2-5	TGTGCCAGCAGCTTGGCCTTCCAAGAGACCCAGTACTTC	CASSLAFQETQYF
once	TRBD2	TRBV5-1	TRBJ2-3	TGCGCCAGCAGCTACGTGACTAGCTTCCCAGATACGCAGTATTTT	CASSYVTSFPDTQYF
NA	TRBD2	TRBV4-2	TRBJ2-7	TGTGCCAGCAGCCAAGAGTGGGTGACTAGCGGAACCTCCTACGAGCAGTACTTC	CASSQEWVTSGTSYEQYF
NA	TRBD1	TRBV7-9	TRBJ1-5	TGTGCCAGCAGCATCGACAGGGATCAGCCCCAGCATTTT	CASSIDRDQPQHF
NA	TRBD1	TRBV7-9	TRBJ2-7	TGTGCCAGCCGCACTACTGACAGGGGTTCCTACGAGCAGTACTTC	CASRTTDRGSYEQYF
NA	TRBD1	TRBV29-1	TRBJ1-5	TGCAGCGTTGGGCCAGGACAGGGCAATCAGCCCCAGCATTTT	CSVGPGQGNQPQHF
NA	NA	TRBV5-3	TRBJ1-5	TGTGCCAGAAGCTTGGTGGCAGGGCGTGGGATGAGCAATCAGCCCCAGCATTTT	CARSLVAGRGMSNQPQHF
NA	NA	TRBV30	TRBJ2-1	TGTGCCTGGAGTGTACTAGGAGGGAGCTCCTACAATGAGCAGTTCTTC	CAWSVLGGSSYNEQFF
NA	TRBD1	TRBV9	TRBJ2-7	TGTGCCAGCAGCTTAAGAACAGGGGGCTTGCCCTACGAGCAGTACTTC	CASSLRTGGLPYEQYF
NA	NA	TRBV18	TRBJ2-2	TGTGCCAGCTCACTCTTTCGGGGAGCGAACACCGGGGAGCTGTTTTTT	CASSLFRGANTGELFF
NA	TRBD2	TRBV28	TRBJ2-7	TGTGCCAGCAGTCCCGGTAGCGGGAGGGCCTACGAGCAGTACTTC	CASSPGSGRAYEQYF
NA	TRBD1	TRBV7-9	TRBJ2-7	TGTGCCAGCAGCACCGAGGACAGGTTCCCCTCCTACGAGCAGTACTTC	CASSTEDRFPSYEQYF
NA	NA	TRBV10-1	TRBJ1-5	TGCGCCAGCAGTGAGAGGGGGACGGGGGAGGGCGCAATCTCGCCCCAGCATTTT	CASSERGTGEGAISPQHF
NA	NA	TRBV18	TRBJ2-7	TGTGCCAGCTCACTTAGCGACTACGAGCAGTACTTC	CASSLSDYEQYF
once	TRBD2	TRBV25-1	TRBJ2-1	TGTGCCAGCACGGTAGCGGGAGACAATGAGCAGTTCTTC	CASTVAGDNEQFF
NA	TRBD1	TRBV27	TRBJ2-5	TGTGCCAGCAGTTTCTCGGGACAGGGGTTACAAGAGACCCAGTACTTC	CASSFSGQGLQETQYF
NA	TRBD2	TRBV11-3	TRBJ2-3	TGTGCCAGCAGCTTAGGCGCGGGAGGGATCAGAGATACGCAGTATTTT	CASSLGAGGIRDTQYF
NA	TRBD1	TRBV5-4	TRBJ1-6	TGTGCCAGCAGCTGGAGGACAGGGAGCTCCTATAATTCACCCCTCCACTTT	CASSWRTGSSYNSPLHF
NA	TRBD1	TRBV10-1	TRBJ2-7	TGCGCCAGCAGCTCCGGGACAGGGACCGAGCAGTACTTC	CASSSGTGTEQYF
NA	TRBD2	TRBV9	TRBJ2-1	TGTGCCAGCAGCTCGCGGTTAGCGGGAGGTTTTAGTAATGAGCAGTTCTTC	CASSSRLAGGFSNEQFF
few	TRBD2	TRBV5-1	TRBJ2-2	TGCGCCAGCACCGGACTAGCGGGAGATCTTGACGGGGAGCTGTTTTTT	CASTGLAGDLDGELFF
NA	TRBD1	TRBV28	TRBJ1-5	TGTGCCAGCAGTTTCCAAGGACAGGGGAGCAATCAGCCCCAGCATTTT	CASSFQGQGSNQPQHF
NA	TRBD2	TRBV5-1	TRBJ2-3	TGCGCCAGTACTAGCGGGAGCACAGATACGCAGTATTTT	CASTSGSTDTQYF
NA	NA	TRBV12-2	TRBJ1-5	TGTGCAAGTCGCTGTGACAGGGACGGCAATCAGCCCCAGCATTTT	CASRCDRDGNQPQHF
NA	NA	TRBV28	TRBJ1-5	TGTGCCAGCAGTTTAGGGCAGGGCAATCAGCCCCAGCATTTT	CASSLGQGNQPQHF
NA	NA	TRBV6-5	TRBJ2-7	TGTGCCAGCAGTCCCACTAGGAGCGAGCAGTACTTC	CASSPTRSEQYF
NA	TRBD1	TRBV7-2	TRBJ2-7	TGTGCCAGCAGCCCGGGGACAGGGAGGTTCGAGCAGTACTTC	CASSPGTGRFEQYF
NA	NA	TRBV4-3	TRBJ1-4	TGCGCCAGCAGCCCCAGTCCCTGGGGGGCAACTAATGAAAAACTGTTTTTT	CASSPSPWGATNEKLFF
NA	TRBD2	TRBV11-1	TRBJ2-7	TGTGCCACGGCGGGACTAGCGGTGTACGAGCAGTACTTC	CATAGLAVYEQYF
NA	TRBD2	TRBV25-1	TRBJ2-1	TGTGCCAGCAGTCATGGGACTAGCGGGAGTTTCAATGAGCAGTTCTTC	CASSHGTSGSFNEQFF
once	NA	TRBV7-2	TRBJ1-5	TGTGCCAGCAGCTTAAGCATCCTAGGTGGCAATCAGCCCCAGCATTTT	CASSLSILGGNQPQHF
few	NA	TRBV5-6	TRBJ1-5	TGTGCCAGCAGCTTGTTACAGGACAATCAGCCCCAGCATTTT	CASSLLQDNQPQHF
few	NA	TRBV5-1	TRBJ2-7	TGCGCCAGCAGCTTGGGACTTCGCTCCTACGAGCAGTACTTC	CASSLGLRSYEQYF
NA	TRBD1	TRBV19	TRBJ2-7	TGTGCCAGCAACTACGGGACAGGGGGCTACGAGCAGTACTTC	CASNYGTGGYEQYF
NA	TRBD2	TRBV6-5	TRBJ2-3	TGTGCCAGCAGTAACCCGGGACTAGGGACCCATACGCAGTATTTT	CASSNPGLGTHTQYF